Shown below are 2 T cell receptor beta chains from a single sample sequenced in a study of identical twins. TCRdb independently ran MiXCR on the 5' RACE reads; one entry per CDR3 protein. The table shows some 690,000 distinct CDR3 sequences, with about 20% occurring only once. The data also belong to a second study, concerning T cells expressing NK-cell markers.

The sequencing input was PBMCs. The source is a woman younger than 30 in good health.

This clonotype was found a few times. The chain combines TRBV5-6 with TRBJ1-1; D possibly corresponds to TRBD1 (5 bases). The CDR3 totals 15 residues. From germline, CDR1 is SGHDT and CDR2 YYEEEE. V lost 2 bases, J lost 1 base, and 12 bases lay in between. The CDR3 DNA reads TGTGCCAGCAGCTTCGGGACCTTTACGAACACTGAAGCTTTCTTT. Translating it yields CASSFGTFTNTEAFF.

This chain links TRBV5-1 with TRBJ2-5; D gene unclear. The V end was cut by 0 bases, the J end by 4 bases, with 10 bases between. The CDR3 consists of 14 residues. Looked up from germline, CDR1 is SGHRS and CDR2 is YFSETQ. CDR3 protein: CASSLEPGGETQYF. The CDR3, as DNA: TGCGCCAGCAGCTTGGAACCCGGCGGAGAGACCCAGTACTTC.